This entry describes one T cell receptor (beta chain). The antigen is undetermined. Only in-frame clones appear in the TCRdb table, and some are missing; sequencing was by immunoSEQ multiplex PCR. The sample carries tens of thousands of clones, over 70% recorded once. The data originate from a study of vaccination effects on CD4 cells after COVID-19. Ahead of sequencing, the ViraFEST assay grew antigen-specific CD4+ T cells using viral peptide pools. The authors isolated CD4+ T cells after about 10 days of culture. Negative nucleocapsid antibody tests before and after vaccination confirmed no previous SARS-CoV-2 infection. General study results and limits: In healthy vaccinees, only 1 of 255 vaccine-induced clones cross-reacted with common cold coronaviruses.

Germline V lookup: CDR1 GTSNPN, CDR2 SVGIG (reference sequence). This CDR3 contains 17 residues. J was trimmed by 0 bases and V by 1 base; bases with no gene match: 9. The chain recombines TRBV30 with TRBJ1-5, with TRBD1 matching 7 bases. The material sequenced was CD4+ T cells from PBMCs cultured with SARS-CoV-2 spike peptides, taken before COVID-19 vaccination. The receptor comes from a human donor who received a COVID-19 vaccine. CDR3 DNA sequence: TGTGCCTGGAGTGCCGACCGGGACAGTCTTAGCAATCAGCCCCAGCATTTT. Amino acid sequence: CAWSADRDSLSNQPQHF.